This T cell receptor beta chain was identified during a study of T cell responses to AZD1222 COVID-19 vaccine. Findings of the study overall: A rise in Spike-specific TCR breadth and depth followed two AZD1222 doses. No day 14 peak samples; only post-peak repertoires were characterized. Only a handful of AZD1222 recipients were seropositive at baseline.

This clone was picked up a small number of times. Antigen unknown. The assay was immunoSEQ multiplex PCR, and TCRdb's table has in-frame clones only and misses some. The sample has 95,000 to 110,000 clones, about 90% seen once. This specimen was peripheral blood, taken 28 days after the second AZD1222 dose. The source is an adult who received the AZD1222 COVID-19 vaccine.

CDR3 region: CASTWREENEAFF. The CDR3, as DNA: TGTGCCAGCACCTGGCGGGAGGAAAATGAAGCTTTCTTT. The J gene is TRBJ1-1, the V gene TRBV6-5; no definite D call. Germline CDR1 is MNHEY and CDR2 is SVGAGI. V shed 7 bases and J shed 7 bases, with 16 bases lying between them. The CDR3 runs to 13 residues.